The 20 T cell receptor beta chains reported below all come from one sample, sequenced in a study of shared clonotypes between healthy human individuals. Cells designated naive CD8 were CD45RO-negative and were positively selected for CCR7, with terminally differentiated effector memory CD45RA+ cells excluded. Profiled with immunoSEQ multiplex PCR; TCRdb holds only in-frame clones, not every one. The repertoire holds under 1 million clones, with just over 95% as singletons. Sequenced: naive CD8+ T cells sorted from blood. Every receptor here comes from a man aged 30-40 years in good health.

V usage is TRBV7-9 and J usage is TRBJ2-7; D ambiguous. From germline, CDR1 is SEHNR and CDR2 FQNEAQ (reference sequence). This CDR3 region has 13 residues. V lost 0 bases to trimming and J lost 3 bases, with 6 bases between them. CDR3 sequence reads: CASSLAPDYEQYF. CDR3 nucleotides: TGTGCCAGCAGCTTAGCCCCAGACTACGAGCAGTACTTC.

The chain couples TRBV27 to TRBJ2-7; 10 bases match TRBD2. V trimming: 8 bases; J trimming: 5 bases; junction bases outside the gene matches: 15. The length of the CDR3 is 16 residues. Germline CDR1 is MNHEY and CDR2 is SMNVEV (reference sequence). The CDR3 nucleotides read TGTGCCAGCGGACGCCCTTGGGTAGCGGGAGGCGACGAGCAGTACTTC. Amino acids: CASGRPWVAGGDEQYF.

The V gene is TRBV6-6, the J gene TRBJ2-7; D possibly corresponds to TRBD2 (5 bases). Trimming removed 5 bases at V and 6 bases at J, with 14 bases between. This CDR3 spans 13 amino acids. Per germline, CDR1 MNHNY and CDR2 SVGAGI (reference sequence). The CDR3 region is CASSKLERREQYF. In DNA form, the CDR3 reads TGTGCCAGCAGTAAACTAGAGCGGCGCGAGCAGTACTTC.

The gene calls are TRBV30 and TRBJ2-7; weak D call: TRBD2 (5 bases). CDR3 length: 13 residues. The ends were cut back, 1 base at V and 7 bases at J, with 14 bases in the middle. Germline-derived CDR1 and CDR2 are GTSNPN and SVGIG (reference sequence). For the CDR3, the DNA is TGTGCCTGGAGTGCGGAGCGGAGTCAGGAGCAGTACTTC. Amino acids: CAWSAERSQEQYF.

The chain combines TRBV7-6 with TRBJ2-7, with TRBD1 as a possible D gene (5 bases). This CDR3 has 14 amino acids. The germline V gene has CDR1 SGHVS and CDR2 FNYEAQ. The V end was cut by 3 bases, the J end by 0 bases, with 9 bases between. Here the CDR3 DNA reads TGTGCCAGCAGCTTGTACAGGAGCTCCTACGAGCAGTACTTC. It is translated as CASSLYRSSYEQYF.

The V and J genes are TRBV7-9 and TRBJ2-1; 9 nucleotides align to TRBD1. The CDR3 sequence is 16 residues long. V was pared by 7 bases and J by 9 bases, with 16 bases of the junction left unmatched. Germline assignment: CDR1 SEHNR and CDR2 FQNEAQ (reference sequence). The CDR3 sequence: CASTTSGTGYLGEQFF. The DNA for the CDR3 is TGTGCCAGCACCACAAGCGGGACAGGGTATCTTGGTGAGCAGTTCTTC.

The J gene is TRBJ2-1, the V gene TRBV11-2, with 13 nucleotides matching TRBD2. V was clipped by 0 bases and J by 6 bases; unmatched bases: 2. Germline V gene sequence: CDR1 SGHAT, CDR2 FQNNGV. This CDR3 contains 16 residues. Here the CDR3 DNA reads TGTGCCAGCAGCTTAGAACTAGCGGGAGGGTTCAATGAGCAGTTCTTC. This gives the protein CASSLELAGGFNEQFF.

The rearrangement joins TRBV19 to TRBJ1-5; no clear D gene. CDR3 length: 15 amino acids. Germline V CDR1 and CDR2: LNHDA, SQIVND (reference sequence). The V and J ends lost 7 bases and 3 bases respectively, with 16 bases between them. CDR3 bases: TGTGCCAGTAATTTCTTGTCCGGGTACAATCAGCCCCAGCATTTT. This gives the protein CASNFLSGYNQPQHF.

This chain uses TRBV29-1 with TRBJ2-5; D might be TRBD2 (5 bases). The CDR3 is made up of 13 amino acids. Germline CDR1 and CDR2: SQVTM and ANQGSEA. V lost 6 bases, J lost 1 base, and 12 bases lay in between. This CDR3 is CSVDRETQETQYF. DNA of the CDR3: TGCAGCGTCGATAGGGAGACCCAAGAGACCCAGTACTTC.

The rearrangement joins TRBV18 to TRBJ2-7, with TRBD1 identical over 7 bases. V was pared by 4 bases and J by 2 bases, with 5 bases of the junction left unmatched. Germline V CDR1 and CDR2: KGHSH, LQKENI. The CDR3 length is 14 residues. The CDR3 is CASSLPGTAYEQYF. As DNA, the CDR3 is TGTGCCAGCTCACTTCCCGGGACAGCCTACGAGCAGTACTTC.

About this clone: Other DNA sequences in the same sample also yield this CDR3. The chain couples TRBV7-9 to TRBJ1-5; D is unclear. Germline CDR1 is SEHNR and CDR2 is FQNEAQ (reference sequence). The CDR3 runs 12 residues. V was cut by 0 bases and J by 4 bases, with 1 base left in between. In DNA form, the CDR3 reads TGTGCCAGCAGCTTAGCTAATCAGCCCCAGCATTTT. Protein: CASSLANQPQHF.

The chain uses TRBV7-8 and TRBJ2-7; 14 nucleotides agree with TRBD2. With 5 bases clipped from V and 6 bases from J, the junction kept 6 bases outside the gene matches. CDR1 and CDR2 (germline): SGHVS, FQNEAQ. The CDR3 length is 15 residues. Here the CDR3 reads CASSGGLAGVGEQYF. As DNA, the CDR3 is TGTGCCAGCAGCGGGGGACTAGCGGGAGTTGGCGAGCAGTACTTC.

V is TRBV9 and J is TRBJ2-1, with D hard to call. V lost 3 bases, J lost 6 bases, and 16 bases lay in between. The CDR3 spans 15 residues. In germline, CDR1 is SGDLS, CDR2 YYNGEE. In DNA form, the CDR3 reads TGTGCCAGCAGCGACTTAGGAAACGCAGTCAATGAGCAGTTCTTC. Protein: CASSDLGNAVNEQFF. The full variable domain, completed using reference TRBV9 and TRBJ2-1, is DSGVTQTPKHLITATGQRVTLRCSPRSGDLSVYWYQQSLDQGLQFLIQYYNGEERAKGNILERFSAQQFPDLHSELNLSSLELGDSALYFCASSDLGNAVNEQFFGPGTRLTVL.

The chain carries TRBV10-1 and TRBJ2-7, with 8 bases that match TRBD2. V gave up 5 bases and J gave up 3 bases; unmatched junction bases: 3. The CDR3 is 13 amino acids. Germline V CDR1 and CDR2: WNHNN, SYGVQD (reference sequence). CDR3 region: CASSSRGGYEQYF. CDR3 nucleotide sequence: TGCGCCAGCAGTTCCCGGGGGGGCTACGAGCAGTACTTC.

The chain is built from TRBV25-1 and TRBJ2-7; unclear D gene. The V end lost 2 bases, the J end lost 0 bases, and 5 bases lay between the germline ends. The CDR3 covers 13 residues. The germline V gene encodes CDR1 MGHDK and CDR2 SYGVNS. CDR3 protein: CASSEGDSYEQYF. The DNA for the CDR3 is TGTGCCAGCAGTGAAGGGGACTCCTACGAGCAGTACTTC.

V gene TRBV5-6 combines with J gene TRBJ2-1; TRBD2 matches at 8 bases. CDR1 SGHDT and CDR2 YYEEEE come from the germline V gene. This CDR3 comprises 13 residues. V was pared by 6 bases and J by 9 bases, with 8 bases of the junction left unmatched. In DNA form, the CDR3 reads TGTGCCAGCAAATCAAGCGGGAGCTCTGAGCAGTTCTTC. This gives the protein CASKSSGSSEQFF.

The genes are TRBV6-1 and TRBJ1-4; D possibly corresponds to TRBD1 (5 bases). The germline gives CDR1 MNHNS, CDR2 SASEGT. The V end was cut by 8 bases, the J end by 0 bases, with 7 bases between. The CDR3 runs to 13 residues. CDR3: CASGTATNEKLFF. For the CDR3, the DNA is TGTGCCAGCGGGACCGCAACTAATGAAAAACTGTTTTTT.

Remarks on this clone: This sample also contains other DNA sequences that code for the same CDR3. V gene TRBV29-1 combines with J gene TRBJ1-1; no clear D. Germline assignment: CDR1 SQVTM and CDR2 ANQGSEA. This CDR3 is built from 12 residues. V was shortened by 1 base and J by 1 base, with 4 bases between the two germline ends. CDR3 loop: CSVEAGNTEAFF. DNA for the CDR3: TGCAGCGTTGAAGCAGGGAACACTGAAGCTTTCTTT.

The J gene is TRBJ2-1, the V gene TRBV27; a possible D gene is TRBD1 (5 bases). CDR3 length: 16 amino acids. Trimming took 10 bases from V and 7 from J, leaving 26 bases between them. Germline CDR1 reads MNHEY; CDR2 reads SMNVEV (reference sequence). The chain's CDR3 is CATSRSLIGVNNEQFF. CDR3 in DNA: TGTGCCACCTCCAGATCCTTGATAGGGGTCAATAATGAGCAGTTCTTC.

The rearrangement uses TRBV19 and TRBJ2-1; D gene unclear. The V and J ends lost 5 bases and 5 bases respectively, with 7 bases between them. CDR1 is LNHDA, CDR2 SQIVND, per germline (reference sequence). This CDR3 spans 12 amino acids. CDR3 residues: CASSALNNEQFF. The CDR3 bases are TGTGCCAGTAGTGCCCTGAACAATGAGCAGTTCTTC.